This is a list of T cell receptor beta chains from one sample in a study of blood T cell repertoires in COVID-19. The table came from immunoSEQ multiplex PCR; TCRdb's copy has only in-frame clones and leaves some out. This repertoire shows 200,000 to 250,000 clones, about 85% found once; its top ten account for 10% to 15%. Sequenced sample: peripheral blood. These TCRs come from a woman aged 18 to 35 who had recovered from COVID-19. Each CDR3 is given with its conserved first and last residue. D genes are given only for firm matches. Clone size, where shown, is once, few, many, or a class for clones that have expanded.

V	J	D	size	CDR3	DNA
TRBV3-1/TRBV3-2	TRBJ1-3	NA	NA	CASSQGVSLRGNTIYF	TGTGCCAGCAGCCAAGGTGTTTCTCTGAGGGGAAACACCATATATTTT
TRBV6-5	TRBJ1-1	NA	NA	CASSYSWSVTEAFF	TGTGCCAGCAGTTACTCGTGGTCGGTCACTGAAGCTTTCTTT
TRBV9	TRBJ2-7	NA	NA	CASSAQGISYEQYF	TGTGCCAGCAGCGCTCAGGGGATTAGCTACGAGCAGTACTTC
TRBV2	TRBJ1-3	TRBD1	NA	CASSRTGVSGNTIYF	TGTGCCAGCAGCCGTACAGGGGTCTCTGGAAACACCATATATTTT
TRBV18	TRBJ2-2	TRBD1	once	CASSLGQGMTGELFF	TGTGCCAGCTCACTGGGACAGGGGATGACCGGGGAGCTGTTTTTT
TRBV11-3	TRBJ2-5	TRBD1	NA	CASSPGQAIPQETQYF	TGTGCCAGCAGCCCAGGACAGGCGATCCCCCAAGAGACCCAGTACTTC
TRBV7-9	TRBJ2-1	TRBD1	NA	CASTPGQGWDEQFF	TGTGCCAGCACCCCGGGACAGGGGTGGGATGAGCAGTTCTTC
TRBV7-2	TRBJ2-7	TRBD1	NA	CASSLFAPGTGAYEQYF	TGTGCCAGCAGCTTATTTGCTCCCGGGACAGGGGCCTACGAGCAGTACTTC
TRBV5-4	TRBJ2-7	NA	NA	CASSFIQDSSYEQYF	TGTGCCAGCAGCTTCATACAAGACAGCTCCTACGAGCAGTACTTC
TRBV27	TRBJ2-7	NA	NA	CASSLGGEQYF	TGTGCCAGCAGTTTAGGCGGGGAGCAGTACTTC
TRBV6-5	TRBJ1-2	NA	NA	CASSTNGVTDGYTF	TGTGCCAGCAGTACCAACGGGGTAACGGATGGCTACACCTTC
TRBV18	TRBJ1-5	TRBD1	NA	CASSLDRDRGPDQPQHF	TGTGCCAGCTCACTCGACCGGGACAGGGGGCCCGATCAGCCCCAGCATTTT
TRBV29-1	TRBJ1-3	NA	NA	CSVRYWGNTIYF	TGCAGCGTCCGGTACTGGGGAAACACCATATATTTT
TRBV12-3/TRBV12-4	TRBJ1-2	NA	NA	CASSPTLSYGYTF	TGTGCCAGCAGCCCAACATTGTCCTATGGCTACACCTTC
TRBV7-2	TRBJ2-7	NA	NA	CASSLGSGTSYEQYF	TGTGCCAGCAGCTTAGGTTCGGGGACTTCCTACGAGCAGTACTTC
TRBV18	TRBJ1-5	NA	NA	CASSLWKGESNQPQHF	TGTGCCAGCTCACTTTGGAAGGGGGAGAGCAATCAGCCCCAGCATTTT
TRBV30	TRBJ2-7	TRBD2	NA	CAWRGRLAGHQGYEQYF	TGTGCCTGGAGGGGTCGACTAGCGGGCCACCAGGGGTACGAGCAGTACTTC